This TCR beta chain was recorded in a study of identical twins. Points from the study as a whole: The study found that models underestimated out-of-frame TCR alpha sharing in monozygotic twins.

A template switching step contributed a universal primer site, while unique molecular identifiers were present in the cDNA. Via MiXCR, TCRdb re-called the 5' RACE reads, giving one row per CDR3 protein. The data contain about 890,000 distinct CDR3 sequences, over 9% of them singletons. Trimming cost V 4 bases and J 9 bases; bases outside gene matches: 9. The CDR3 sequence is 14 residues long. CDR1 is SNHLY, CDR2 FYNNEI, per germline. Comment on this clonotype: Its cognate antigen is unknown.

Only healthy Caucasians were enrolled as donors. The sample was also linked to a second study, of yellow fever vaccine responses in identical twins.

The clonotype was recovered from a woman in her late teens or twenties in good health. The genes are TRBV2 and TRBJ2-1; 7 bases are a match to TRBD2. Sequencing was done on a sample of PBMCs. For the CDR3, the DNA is TGTGCCAGCAGTGTGGGGGAAGGGACTATTGAGCAGTTCTTC. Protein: CASSVGEGTIEQFF.